The next 10 T cell receptor beta chains were all read from a single sample in a study of cytomegalovirus exposure and HLA in healthy donors. PCR was performed using 60 Vbeta and 13 Jbeta primers. The repertoire was sequenced with immunoSEQ multiplex PCR; TCRdb's copy has only in-frame clones and lacks some. The sample includes under 130,000 clones, around four fifths of them seen just once. Sequencing was carried out using PBMCs. The origin of the receptors is a woman between 40 and 50 years old in good health and CMV-seropositive.

This clone was counted a few times. This sequence joins TRBV28 and TRBJ1-5; 7 bases are a match to TRBD1. The CDR3 is 17 residues long. Germline V gene data show CDR1 as MDHEN and CDR2 as SYDVKM. V was pared by 6 bases and J by 0 bases, with 11 bases of the junction left unmatched. DNA for the CDR3: TGTGCCAGCAGCTGGGCCGGGACAGCATATAGCAATCAGCCCCAGCATTTT. It codes for CASSWAGTAYSNQPQHF.

The chain uses TRBV5-1 and TRBJ1-4, with D perhaps matching TRBD1 (6 bases). Germline assignment: CDR1 SGHRS and CDR2 YFSETQ. CDR3 length equals 14 residues. Trimming took off 7 bases at V and 7 bases at J, with 17 bases between the two ends. The CDR3 loop is CASGRGGQGEKLFF. CDR3 nucleotide sequence: TGCGCCAGCGGGCGAGGGGGACAAGGTGAAAAACTGTTTTTT.

This rearrangement joins TRBV29-1 to TRBJ2-2, with TRBD1 matching over 9 bases. Germline CDR1 and CDR2: SQVTM and ANQGSEA. This CDR3 has 14 amino acids. V was pared by 6 bases and J by 6 bases, with 8 bases of the junction left unmatched. The CDR3 region is CSVTGQGIAGELFF. CDR3 bases: TGCAGCGTGACCGGACAGGGGATAGCCGGGGAGCTGTTTTTT.

V gene TRBV5-6 combines with J gene TRBJ2-1, with 11 bases aligning to TRBD2. Germline CDR1 is SGHDT and CDR2 is YYEEEE. This CDR3 is built from 16 residues. The V gene end was trimmed by 0 bases and the J gene end by 10 bases; junction bases not matched to a gene: 9. The DNA for the CDR3 is TGTGCCAGCAGCTTGGTGGCTAGCGGGGGGTATAGGGAGCAGTTCTTC. Translation: CASSLVASGGYREQFF.

This rearrangement joins TRBV7-8 to TRBJ2-1, with a weak D call TRBD1 (5 bases). Per germline, CDR1 SGHVS and CDR2 FQNEAQ. CDR3 length: 15 residues. With 2 bases removed from V and 1 base from J, the gap between germline ends came to 9 bases. This CDR3 reads CASSLRAGSYNEQFF. The CDR3 region has the DNA TGTGCCAGCAGCTTACGGGCAGGGTCCTACAATGAGCAGTTCTTC.

This chain connects TRBV5-1 to TRBJ2-3, with D tentatively TRBD2 (6 bases). Trimming stripped 10 bases from V and 2 bases from J, with 17 bases between. Germline CDR1 SGHRS, CDR2 YFSETQ. The CDR3 totals 14 residues. CDR3 DNA: TGCGCCGGATCGCGGGGTCTTCACACAGATACGCAGTATTTT. Its translation is CAGSRGLHTDTQYF.

The chain has TRBV19 and TRBJ1-1, with a weak D call TRBD1 (6 bases). The ends were cut back, 3 bases at V and 5 bases at J, with 13 bases in the middle. The CDR3 has 14 residues. Germline V lookup: CDR1 LNHDA, CDR2 SQIVND (reference sequence). The CDR3 nucleotides are TGTGCCAGTAGTATGGGCGAGGGGGGGACTGAAGCTTTCTTT. Protein sequence: CASSMGEGGTEAFF. The full variable domain, with the rest looked up from reference TRBV19 and TRBJ1-1, is DGGITQSPKYLFRKEGQNVTLSCEQNLNHDAMYWYRQDPGQGLRLIYYSQIVNDFQKGDIAEGYSVSREKKESFPLTVTSAQKNPTAFYLCASSMGEGGTEAFFGQGTRLTVV.

This rearrangement joins TRBV18 to TRBJ2-2, with TRBD2 as a possible D gene (6 bases). Deletions cut 3 bases from V and 4 bases from J, with 18 bases between. This CDR3 spans 17 amino acids. Germline V gene lookup returns CDR1 KGHSH and CDR2 LQKENI. Here the CDR3 reads CASSPLEGPVTTGELFF. The CDR3 region has the DNA TGTGCCAGCTCACCTTTGGAGGGGCCCGTCACCACCGGGGAGCTGTTTTTT. The full variable domain, in which reference TRBV18 and TRBJ2-2 provide the parts outside the CDR3, is NAGVMQNPRHLVRRRGQEARLRCSPMKGHSHVYWYRQLPEEGLKFMVYLQKENIIDESGMPKERFSAEFPKEGPSILRIQQVVRGDSAAYFCASSPLEGPVTTGELFFGEGSRLTVL.

This chain links TRBV5-1 with TRBJ1-6; TRBD1 matches at 10 bases. CDR3 length equals 16 residues. J gave up 2 bases and V 3 bases, and 2 bases lay outside the gene matches. The V gene's germline CDR1 is SGHRS and CDR2 YFSETQ. The chain's CDR3 is CASSSGQGAYNSPLHF. DNA of the CDR3: TGCGCCAGCAGCTCAGGACAGGGGGCCTATAATTCACCCCTCCACTTT. Drawing the rest from reference TRBV5-1 and TRBJ1-6, the complete variable domain is KAGVTQTPRYLIKTRGQQVTLSCSPISGHRSVSWYQQTPGQGLQFLFEYFSETQRNKGNFPGRFSGRQFSNSRSEMNVSTLELGDSALYLCASSSGQGAYNSPLHFGNGTRLTVT.

The rearrangement uses TRBV9 and TRBJ1-2; D gene uncertain. Between the trimmed V and J ends, which lost 3 bases and 3 bases, there was a span of 12 bases. The CDR3 has 14 residues. Germline CDR1 is SGDLS and CDR2 is YYNGEE. The CDR3 loop reads CASSGALFDYGYTF. CDR3 DNA sequence: TGTGCCAGCAGCGGGGCACTCTTTGACTATGGCTACACCTTC.